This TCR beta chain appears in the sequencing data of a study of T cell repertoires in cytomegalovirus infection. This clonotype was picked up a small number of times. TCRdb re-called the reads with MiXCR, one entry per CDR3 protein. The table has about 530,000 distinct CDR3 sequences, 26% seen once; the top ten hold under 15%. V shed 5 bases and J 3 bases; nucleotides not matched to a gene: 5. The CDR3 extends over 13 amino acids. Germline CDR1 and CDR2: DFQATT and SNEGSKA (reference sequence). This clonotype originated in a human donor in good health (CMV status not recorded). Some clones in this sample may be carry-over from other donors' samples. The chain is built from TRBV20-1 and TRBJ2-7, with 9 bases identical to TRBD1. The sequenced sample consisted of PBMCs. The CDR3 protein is CSAAGTGFYEQYF. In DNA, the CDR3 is TGCAGTGCTGCCGGGACAGGGTTCTACGAGCAGTACTTC.